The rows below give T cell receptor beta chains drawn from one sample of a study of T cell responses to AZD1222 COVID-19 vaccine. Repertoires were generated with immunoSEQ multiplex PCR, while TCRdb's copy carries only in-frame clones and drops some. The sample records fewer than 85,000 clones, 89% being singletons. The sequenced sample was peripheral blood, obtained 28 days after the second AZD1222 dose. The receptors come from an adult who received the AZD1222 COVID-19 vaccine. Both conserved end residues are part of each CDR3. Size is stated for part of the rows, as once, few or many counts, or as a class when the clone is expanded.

CASSSSRINYGYTF,TRBJ1-2,.,TRBV6-1
CASKTGTATPSPSGANVLTF,TRBJ2-6,.,TRBV27
CASSPPVGTGNGYTF,TRBJ1-2,.,TRBV18
CAISGSLTDSGNTIYF,TRBJ1-3,.,TRBV10-3
CSVDSGFF,TRBJ2-3,.,TRBV29-1
CASRPGGMNTEAFF,TRBJ1-1,once,TRBV7-3
CASSSPGGLETQYF,TRBJ2-5,.,TRBV6-2/TRBV6-3
CASSLGEGRWTEAFF,TRBJ1-1,.,TRBV5-1
CASSLAGGEQPQHF,TRBJ1-5,.,TRBV7-2
CASSRGTGVTEAFF,TRBJ1-1,.,TRBV7-2
CASSASGYEQYF,TRBJ2-7,.,TRBV27
CASSLIGQNTEAFF,TRBJ1-1,.,TRBV5-1
CASSLGLAGPRGYEQFF,TRBJ2-1,once,TRBV27
CASTIGPAYEQYF,TRBJ2-7,.,TRBV6-6
CASSPGGTSEIRRRQYF,TRBJ2-3,once,TRBV5-1
CASSFSTSGRVRETYNEQFF,TRBJ2-1,.,TRBV10-1
CASSQIPFKDSDYGYTF,TRBJ1-2,.,TRBV4-3
CASSIVAGGINEQFF,TRBJ2-1,.,TRBV19
CASSLEMGAANSPLHF,TRBJ1-6,.,TRBV7-2
CASSILGEGTDTQYF,TRBJ2-3,.,TRBV19